This entry lists 2 T cell receptor beta chains sequenced from one sample in a study of blood T cell repertoires in COVID-19. Clones were sequenced by immunoSEQ multiplex PCR, and TCRdb holds only the in-frame ones, with some missing. The sample consists of 30,000 or so clones, 68% of them appearing once. Sequenced sample: peripheral blood. Source of these receptors: a human donor in a cohort sampled during active COVID-19.

This sequence joins TRBV27 and TRBJ2-1; TRBD1 matches 7 bases. Looked up from germline, CDR1 is MNHEY and CDR2 is SMNVEV (reference sequence). J gave up 4 bases and V 6 bases, and 18 bases lay outside the gene matches. The CDR3 loop spans 18 amino acids. CDR3 sequence: CASSTPLLNLGQYNEQFF. The CDR3 DNA sequence: TGTGCCAGCAGCACGCCACTTCTGAACCTGGGACAGTACAATGAGCAGTTCTTC.

The CDR3 DNA reads TGTGCCAGCAGCCAAGATTTCGGCAGGGAGGCTGAAGCTTTCTTT. It codes for CASSQDFGREAEAFF. The chain carries TRBV4-2 and TRBJ1-1; D is perhaps TRBD1 (5 bases). CDR3 length: 15 amino acids. Trimming left V 0 bases short and J 6 bases short, with 14 bases between. Germline CDR1 and CDR2: LGHNA and YNFKEQ.